The 7 T cell receptor beta chains reported below all come from one sample, sequenced in a study of blood T cell repertoires in COVID-19. Clones were sequenced by immunoSEQ multiplex PCR, and TCRdb holds only the in-frame ones, with some missing. The table shows 65,000 to 90,000 clones, with about 86% occurring only once. Source material: peripheral blood. These receptors all stem from an elderly woman in a cohort sampled during active or convalescent COVID-19.

The chain joins TRBV27 to TRBJ1-1; D not certain. Trimming shortened V by 0 bases and J by 1 base, and 6 bases separated the two germline ends. Germline assignment: CDR1 MNHEY and CDR2 SMNVEV (reference sequence). The CDR3 consists of 14 residues. CDR3 nucleotide sequence: TGTGCCAGCAGTTTATCGTTCCAGAACACTGAAGCTTTCTTT. Residues: CASSLSFQNTEAFF.

The gene calls are TRBV27 and TRBJ2-1, with no clear D. The V gene lost 4 bases and the J gene lost 0 bases, with 4 bases spanning the gap. Germline CDR1 reads MNHEY; CDR2 reads SMNVEV (reference sequence). This CDR3 region has 13 residues. CDR3 in amino acids: CASSSSSYNEQFF. CDR3 nucleotide sequence: TGTGCCAGCAGTTCTAGCTCCTACAATGAGCAGTTCTTC.

The chain links TRBV5-1 to TRBJ2-3, with 8 bases that match TRBD1. The junction had 2 bases not matched to a gene; V was cut back by 4 bases and J by 4 bases. Germline CDR1 and CDR2: SGHRS and YFSETQ. The CDR3 has 13 residues. The CDR3 here is CASSGQGPDTQYF. In nucleotides, the CDR3 is TGCGCCAGCAGCGGACAGGGACCAGATACGCAGTATTTT.

This chain links TRBV30 with TRBJ1-1; D is perhaps TRBD1 (6 bases). The CDR3 has 13 amino acids. Germline V gene sequence: CDR1 GTSNPN, CDR2 SVGIG (reference sequence). V lost 1 base, J lost 3 bases, and 9 bases lay in between. The chain's CDR3 is CAWSGRGDTEAFF. CDR3 DNA: TGTGCCTGGAGTGGCAGGGGAGACACTGAAGCTTTCTTT.

The chain employs TRBV28 and TRBJ1-2, with D possibly being TRBD1 (5 bases). This CDR3 comprises 13 residues. Trimming took off 6 bases at V and 5 bases at J, with 13 bases between the two ends. In germline, CDR1 is MDHEN, CDR2 SYDVKM. The chain's CDR3 is CASRLGHSYGYTF. In DNA form, the CDR3 reads TGTGCCAGCAGACTTGGACATTCTTATGGCTACACCTTC.

This clone was counted between two and nine times. V gene TRBV7-9 combines with J gene TRBJ1-5, with D perhaps matching TRBD1 (5 bases). This CDR3 comprises 15 residues. Per germline, CDR1 SEHNR and CDR2 FQNEAQ (reference sequence). V gave up 4 bases and J gave up 5 bases, with 15 bases separating them. The CDR3 is CASSYGPGLDQPQHF. CDR3 bases: TGTGCCAGCAGCTACGGCCCAGGGCTGGATCAGCCCCAGCATTTT.

The chain carries TRBV19 and TRBJ1-2; D is undetermined. CDR1 is LNHDA, CDR2 SQIVND, per germline (reference sequence). The ends were cut back, 4 bases at V and 5 bases at J, with 14 bases in the middle. The CDR3 sequence is 14 residues long. The CDR3 DNA follows: TGTGCCAGTAGTAATCAGGCTCGCCTATATGGCTACACCTTC. It translates to CASSNQARLYGYTF.